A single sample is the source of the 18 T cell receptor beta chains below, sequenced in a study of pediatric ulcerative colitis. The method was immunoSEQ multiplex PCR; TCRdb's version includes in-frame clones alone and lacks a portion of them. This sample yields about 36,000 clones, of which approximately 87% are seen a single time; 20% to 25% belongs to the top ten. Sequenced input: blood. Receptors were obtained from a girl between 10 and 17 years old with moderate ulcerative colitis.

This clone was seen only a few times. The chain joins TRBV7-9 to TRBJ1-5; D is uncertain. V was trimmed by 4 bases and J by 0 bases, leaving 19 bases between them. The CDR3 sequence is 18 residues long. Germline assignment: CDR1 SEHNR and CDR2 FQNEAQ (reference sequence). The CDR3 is CASSSTDPGGRSNQPQHF. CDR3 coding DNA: TGTGCCAGCAGCTCCACGGACCCGGGAGGCCGTAGCAATCAGCCCCAGCATTTT.

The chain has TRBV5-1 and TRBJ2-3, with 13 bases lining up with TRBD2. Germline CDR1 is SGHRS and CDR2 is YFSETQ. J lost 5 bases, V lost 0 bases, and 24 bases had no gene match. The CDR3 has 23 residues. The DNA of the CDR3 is TGCGCCAGCAGCTTGGGGTGGACTCAACCGGGACTAGCGGGACTTCCTATGGGAGATACGCAGTATTTT. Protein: CASSLGWTQPGLAGLPMGDTQYF.

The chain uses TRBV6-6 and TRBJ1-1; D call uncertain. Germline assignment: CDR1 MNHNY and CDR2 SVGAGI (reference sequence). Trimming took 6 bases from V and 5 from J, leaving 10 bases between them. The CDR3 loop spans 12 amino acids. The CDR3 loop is CASRPPNTEAFF. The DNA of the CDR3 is TGTGCCAGCAGACCACCGAATACTGAAGCTTTCTTT.

The CDR3 sequence: CASNPGTSRNIQYF. The CDR3 nucleotides read TGTGCCAGCAACCCCGGGACCTCAAGGAACATTCAGTACTTC. V and J are TRBV5-4 and TRBJ2-4, with D perhaps matching TRBD1 or TRBD2 (5 bases each). The V gene's germline CDR1 is SGHNT and CDR2 YYREEE (reference sequence). The CDR3 contains 14 residues. Trimming pared 6 bases from V and 7 bases from J, leaving 17 bases between.

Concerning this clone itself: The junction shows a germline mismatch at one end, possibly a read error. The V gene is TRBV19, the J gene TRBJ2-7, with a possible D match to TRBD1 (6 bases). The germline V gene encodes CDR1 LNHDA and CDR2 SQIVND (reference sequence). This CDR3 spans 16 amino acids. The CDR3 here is CATSQGSLSLSDEQYF. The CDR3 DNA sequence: TGTGCCACTTCCCAGGGGTCCCTTAGTCTCTCCGACGAGCAGTACTTC.

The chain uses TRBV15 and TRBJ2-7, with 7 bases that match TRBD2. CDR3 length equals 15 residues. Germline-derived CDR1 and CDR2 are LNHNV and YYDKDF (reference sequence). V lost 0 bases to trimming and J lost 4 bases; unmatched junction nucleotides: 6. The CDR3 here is CATSRDMWGGYEQYF. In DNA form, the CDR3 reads TGTGCCACCAGCAGAGATATGTGGGGGGGTTACGAGCAGTACTTC.

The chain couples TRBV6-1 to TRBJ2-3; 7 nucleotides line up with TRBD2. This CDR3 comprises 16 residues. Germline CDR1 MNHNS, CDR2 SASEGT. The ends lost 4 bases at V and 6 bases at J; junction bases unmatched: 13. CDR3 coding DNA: TGTGCCAGCAGTGTGAGGCGGGAGTTAATAGGCGATACGCAGTATTTT. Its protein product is CASSVRRELIGDTQYF.

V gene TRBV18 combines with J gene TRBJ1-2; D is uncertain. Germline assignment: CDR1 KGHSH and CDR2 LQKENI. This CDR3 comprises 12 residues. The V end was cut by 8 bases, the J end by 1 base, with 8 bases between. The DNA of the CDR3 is TGTGCCAGCAGCACTAATAACTATGGCTACACCTTC. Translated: CASSTNNYGYTF.

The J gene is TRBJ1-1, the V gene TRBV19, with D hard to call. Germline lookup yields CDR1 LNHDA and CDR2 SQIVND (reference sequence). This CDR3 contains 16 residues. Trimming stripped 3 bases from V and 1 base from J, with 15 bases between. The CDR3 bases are TGTGCCAGTAGTATGGCCTCTAGGACCTCGAACACTGAAGCTTTCTTT. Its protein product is CASSMASRTSNTEAFF. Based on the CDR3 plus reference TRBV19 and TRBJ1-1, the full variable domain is DGGITQSPKYLFRKEGQNVTLSCEQNLNHDAMYWYRQDPGQGLRLIYYSQIVNDFQKGDIAEGYSVSREKKESFPLTVTSAQKNPTAFYLCASSMASRTSNTEAFFGQGTRLTVV.

The CDR3 region is CASSYRTGATQDTQYF. In nucleotides, the CDR3 is TGTGCCAGCAGTTACCGGACAGGGGCGACTCAGGATACGCAGTATTTT. The chain recombines TRBV6-5 with TRBJ2-3; 9 positions match TRBD1. CDR3 length equals 16 residues. The J segment lost 6 bases and the V segment lost 2 bases, leaving 9 bases of the junction unmatched. Germline CDR1 MNHEY, CDR2 SVGAGI.

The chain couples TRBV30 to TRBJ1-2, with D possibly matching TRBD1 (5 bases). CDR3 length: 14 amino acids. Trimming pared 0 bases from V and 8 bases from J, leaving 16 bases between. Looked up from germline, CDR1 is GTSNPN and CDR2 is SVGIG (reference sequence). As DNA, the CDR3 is TGTGCCTGGAGTGTCAGGGCTCCGGGCAGAGGCTACACCTTC. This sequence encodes CAWSVRAPGRGYTF. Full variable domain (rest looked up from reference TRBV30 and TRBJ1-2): SQTIHQWPATLVQPVGSPLSLECTVEGTSNPNLYWYRQAAGRGLQLLFYSVGIGQISSEVPQNLSASRPQDRQFILSSKKLLLSDSGFYLCAWSVRAPGRGYTFGSGTRLTVV.

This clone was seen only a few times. The CDR3 DNA follows: TGCGCCAGCAGCTTGGAGGGCAGCGCGAACACTGAAGCTTTCTTT. Encoded protein: CASSLEGSANTEAFF. The chain combines TRBV5-1 with TRBJ1-1; D remains ambiguous. With 0 bases removed from V and 1 base from J, the gap between germline ends came to 10 bases. In germline, CDR1 is SGHRS, CDR2 YFSETQ. The CDR3 is made up of 15 amino acids.

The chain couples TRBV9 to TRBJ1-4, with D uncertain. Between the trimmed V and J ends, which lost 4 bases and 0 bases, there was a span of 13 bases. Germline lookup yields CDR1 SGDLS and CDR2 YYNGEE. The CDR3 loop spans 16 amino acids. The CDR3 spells CASSNGRGATNEKLFF. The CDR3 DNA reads TGTGCCAGCAGCAACGGTCGGGGAGCAACTAATGAAAAACTGTTTTTT. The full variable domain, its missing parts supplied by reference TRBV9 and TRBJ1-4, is DSGVTQTPKHLITATGQRVTLRCSPRSGDLSVYWYQQSLDQGLQFLIQYYNGEERAKGNILERFSAQQFPDLHSELNLSSLELGDSALYFCASSNGRGATNEKLFFGSGTQLSVL.

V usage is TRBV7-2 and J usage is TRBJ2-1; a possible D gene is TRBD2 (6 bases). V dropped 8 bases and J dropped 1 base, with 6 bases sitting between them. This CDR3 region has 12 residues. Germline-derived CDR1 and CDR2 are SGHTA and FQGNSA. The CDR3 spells CASRGSYNEQFF. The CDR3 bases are TGTGCCAGCCGGGGGTCCTACAATGAGCAGTTCTTC. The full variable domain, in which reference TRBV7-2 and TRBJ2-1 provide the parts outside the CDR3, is GAGVSQSPSNKVTEKGKDVELRCDPISGHTALYWYRQSLGQGLEFLIYFQGNSAPDKSGLPSDRFSAERTGGSVSTLTIQRTQQEDSAVYLCASRGSYNEQFFGPGTRLTVL.

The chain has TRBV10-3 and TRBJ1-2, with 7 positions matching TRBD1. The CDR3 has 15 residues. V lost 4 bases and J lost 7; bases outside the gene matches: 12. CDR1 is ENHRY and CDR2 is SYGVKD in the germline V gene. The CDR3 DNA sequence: TGTGCCATCAGTGTTTATCGGCAGGGGGAGACTGGCTACACCTTC. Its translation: CAISVYRQGETGYTF.

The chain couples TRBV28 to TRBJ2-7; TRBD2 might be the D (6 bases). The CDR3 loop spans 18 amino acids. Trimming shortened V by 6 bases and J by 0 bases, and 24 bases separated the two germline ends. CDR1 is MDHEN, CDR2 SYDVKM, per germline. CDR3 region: CASSLTRTSPRVSYEQYF. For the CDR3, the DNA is TGTGCCAGCAGCTTGACTAGAACCAGTCCTCGGGTCTCCTACGAGCAGTACTTC.

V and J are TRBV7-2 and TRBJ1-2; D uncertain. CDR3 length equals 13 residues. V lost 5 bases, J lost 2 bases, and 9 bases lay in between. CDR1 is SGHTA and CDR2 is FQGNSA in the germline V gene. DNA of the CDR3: TGTGCCAGCAGCCTGAGAATAAACTATGGCTACACCTTC. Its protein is CASSLRINYGYTF.

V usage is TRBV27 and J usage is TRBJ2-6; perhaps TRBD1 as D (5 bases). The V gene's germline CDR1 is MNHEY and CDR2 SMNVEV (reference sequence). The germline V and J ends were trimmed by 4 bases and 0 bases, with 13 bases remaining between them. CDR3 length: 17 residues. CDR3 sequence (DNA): TGTGCCAGCAGTTCCGTAGGAGACAGCTCTGGGGCCAACGTCCTGACTTTC. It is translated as CASSSVGDSSGANVLTF.